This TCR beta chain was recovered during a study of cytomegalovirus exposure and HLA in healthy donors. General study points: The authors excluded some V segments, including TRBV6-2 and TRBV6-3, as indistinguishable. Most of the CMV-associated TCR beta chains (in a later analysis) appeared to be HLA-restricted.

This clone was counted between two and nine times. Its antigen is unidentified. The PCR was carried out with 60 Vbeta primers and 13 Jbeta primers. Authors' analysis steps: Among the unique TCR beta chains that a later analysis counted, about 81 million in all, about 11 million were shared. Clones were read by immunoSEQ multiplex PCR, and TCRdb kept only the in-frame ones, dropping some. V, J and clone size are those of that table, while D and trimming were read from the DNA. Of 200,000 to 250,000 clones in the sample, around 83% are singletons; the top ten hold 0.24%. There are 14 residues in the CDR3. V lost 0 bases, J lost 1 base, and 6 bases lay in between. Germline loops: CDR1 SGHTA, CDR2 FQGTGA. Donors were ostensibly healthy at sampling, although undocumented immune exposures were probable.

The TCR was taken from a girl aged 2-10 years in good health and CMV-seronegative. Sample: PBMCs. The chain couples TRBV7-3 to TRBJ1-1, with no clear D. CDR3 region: CASSLTSQNTEAFF. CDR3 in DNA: TGTGCCAGCAGCTTAACGTCCCAGAACACTGAAGCTTTCTTT. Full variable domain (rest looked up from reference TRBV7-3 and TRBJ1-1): GAGVSQTPSNKVTEKGKYVELRCDPISGHTALYWYRQSLGQGPEFLIYFQGTGAADDSGLPNDRFFAVRPEGSVSTLKIQRTERGDSAVYLCASSLTSQNTEAFFGQGTRLTVV.